These T cell receptor beta chains were read from a single sample in a study of T cell responses to AZD1222 COVID-19 vaccine. Here immunoSEQ multiplex PCR was the method, and the copy in TCRdb shows in-frame clones only, minus some. The table records 90,000 to 110,000 clones, 88% of them present only once. The sample in question was peripheral blood, obtained on day 0 of MenACWY control vaccination. The receptors originated from an adult in good health. Each CDR3 is given without its conserved first and last residue. Fields, in order: J gene, V gene, CDR3 protein.

TRBJ2-7 TRBV7-9 ASSLEGTPGYEQY
TRBJ1-1 TRBV7-8 ASSPTRGGTEAF
TRBJ2-5 TRBV6-1 ASSEQSSRVTQY
TRBJ2-7 TRBV19 ASSAVGTSRSYEQY
TRBJ1-4 TRBV5-6 ASRTRTGSDEKLF
TRBJ2-1 TRBV24-1 ATSDPTSGGYNEQF
TRBJ1-1 TRBV6-6 ASSYWPGRDAEAF
TRBJ2-7 TRBV18 ASSRGTGQTYEQY
TRBJ2-1 TRBV7-9 ASSFNEQF
TRBJ1-2 TRBV18 ASSPPGREPSNYGYT
TRBJ1-5 TRBV3-1/TRBV3-2 ASSQVRNQPQH
TRBJ1-1 TRBV28 ASSWVSGTEAF
TRBJ2-7 TRBV6-1 ASSEVYGSSYEQY
TRBJ2-7 TRBV5-6 ASLGVLGEQY
TRBJ2-7 TRBV12-3/TRBV12-4 ASASGVQYEQY
TRBJ2-1 TRBV18 ASSNDRGLGSYNEQF
TRBJ2-1 TRBV3-1/TRBV3-2 ASSLGGGEDEQF
TRBJ2-3 TRBV3-1/TRBV3-2 ASSQDRRGAGDTQY
TRBJ1-5 TRBV6-6 ASSYPPGQGNQPQH
TRBJ1-2 TRBV28 ASSTGGSGYT
TRBJ2-1 TRBV7-2 ASSPKGLAGGTYNEQF
TRBJ2-7 TRBV7-2 ASSPQRGSSYEQY
TRBJ2-1 TRBV19 ASSPLPGRNEQF
TRBJ2-5 TRBV15 ATSRDLQETQY
TRBJ2-1 TRBV28 ASSFGTYSYNEQF
TRBJ1-1 TRBV7-9 ASSLGGTTEAF
TRBJ2-5 TRBV21-1 ASSKDRRIGETQY
TRBJ1-6 TRBV2 ASSVRDRGSSPLH
TRBJ2-5 TRBV5-4 ASSPRAGGSQETQY
TRBJ2-1 TRBV29-1 SVPVTGEQF
TRBJ2-2 TRBV29-1 SVEAGTASTGELF
TRBJ2-7 TRBV5-4 ASSSQGSYEQY
TRBJ1-4 TRBV24-1 ATSDDPLLGEKLF
TRBJ1-5 TRBV6-5 ASSTRQAGNQPQH
TRBJ2-1 TRBV12-5 ASGSLAGAQF
TRBJ1-6 TRBV3-1/TRBV3-2 ASSLEDRGNSPLH
TRBJ1-1 TRBV5-1 ASSPRQGLNTEAF
TRBJ1-1 TRBV6-5 ASSRRTGAEAF
TRBJ1-5 TRBV7-2 ASSLGGGSRNQPQH
TRBJ2-1 TRBV7-2 ASSPPRPAAQV
TRBJ1-1 TRBV7-5 ARSSGRRQTIGAEAF
TRBJ2-1 TRBV12-3/TRBV12-4 ASTPPGGWQF
TRBJ1-4 TRBV19 ASSPEPLGEKLF
TRBJ2-1 TRBV11-3 ASSLGTSGGGDEQF
TRBJ1-1 TRBV7-2 ASSLGDRDKAF
TRBJ1-1 TRBV19 ASREAGWTTEAF
TRBJ1-5 TRBV6-5 ASSLQGSGQPQH
TRBJ1-3 TRBV11-2 ASSRGQYSGNTIY
TRBJ1-2 TRBV9 ASSGVGRGDGYT
TRBJ1-5 TRBV2 ASSEALGTVSNQPQH
TRBJ2-3 TRBV6-5 ASSLRPTDTQY